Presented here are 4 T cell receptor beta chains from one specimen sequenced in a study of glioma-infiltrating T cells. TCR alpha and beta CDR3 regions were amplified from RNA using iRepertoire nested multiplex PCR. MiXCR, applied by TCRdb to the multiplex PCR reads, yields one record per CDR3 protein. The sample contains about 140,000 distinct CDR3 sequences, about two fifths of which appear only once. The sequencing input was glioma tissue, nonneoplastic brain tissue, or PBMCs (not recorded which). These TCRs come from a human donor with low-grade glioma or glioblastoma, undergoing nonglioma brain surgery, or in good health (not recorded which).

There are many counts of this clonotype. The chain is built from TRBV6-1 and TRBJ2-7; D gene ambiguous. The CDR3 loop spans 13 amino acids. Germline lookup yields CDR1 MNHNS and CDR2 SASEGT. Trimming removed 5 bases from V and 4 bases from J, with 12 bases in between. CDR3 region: CASSFTRVYEQYF. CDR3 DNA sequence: TGTGCCAGCAGTTTCACTCGGGTATACGAGCAGTACTTC.

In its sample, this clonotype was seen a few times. CDR3 nucleotides: TGTGCCAGCAGTTTTGGGACTAGCGGACCCACAGATACGCAGTATTTT. Protein product: CASSFGTSGPTDTQYF. The gene calls are TRBV6-1 and TRBJ2-3; TRBD2 matches at 11 bases. Per the germline V gene, CDR1 is MNHNS and CDR2 is SASEGT. This CDR3 contains 16 residues. Trimming cost V 5 bases and J 2 bases; bases outside gene matches: 6.

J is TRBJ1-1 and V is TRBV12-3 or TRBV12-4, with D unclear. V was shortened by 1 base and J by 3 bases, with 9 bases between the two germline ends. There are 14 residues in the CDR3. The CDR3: CASSLGWSDTEAFF. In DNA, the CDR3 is TGTGCCAGCAGTTTAGGGTGGTCCGACACTGAAGCTTTCTTT.

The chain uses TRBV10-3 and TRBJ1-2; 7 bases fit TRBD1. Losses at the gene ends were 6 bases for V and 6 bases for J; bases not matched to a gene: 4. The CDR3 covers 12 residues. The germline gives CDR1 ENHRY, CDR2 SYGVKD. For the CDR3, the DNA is TGTGCCATCAGCTGGGACAGAAATGGCTACACCTTC. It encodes CAISWDRNGYTF.